This is a list of T cell receptor beta chains from one sample in a study. Using its own MiXCR run on the 5' RACE reads, TCRdb lists one record per CDR3 protein. The sample yields around 30,000 distinct CDR3 sequences, 25% to 30% seen once. Sequencing input: tumor-infiltrating Tregs sorted from the breast tumor. The receptors shown here come from a female donor with breast cancer. Each CDR3 is given with its conserved first and last residue. D genes are given only for firm matches. Clone size is shown for a subset of rows, as once, few, many or a class of expanded clone.

v_gene: TRBV23-1; d_gene: TRBD2; j_gene: TRBJ2-7; abundance: NA; CDR3nt: TGCGCCAGCAGTCAATCGAGGCTAGCGGGAGGTAGGGTTGGCTACGAGCAGTACTTC; CDR3aa: CASSQSRLAGGRVGYEQYF
v_gene: TRBV11-2; d_gene: NA; j_gene: TRBJ1-2; abundance: few; CDR3nt: TGTGCCAGCAGCTTGGGCCAGTTCTATGGCTACACCTTC; CDR3aa: CASSLGQFYGYTF
v_gene: TRBV7-8; d_gene: TRBD2; j_gene: TRBJ2-7; abundance: NA; CDR3nt: TGTGCCAGCAGCTCTCAGCCAGCGGGAGGGTTGGACGAGCAGTACTTC; CDR3aa: CASSSQPAGGLDEQYF
v_gene: TRBV2; d_gene: NA; j_gene: TRBJ1-2; abundance: many; CDR3nt: TGTGCCAGCAGTGATCAGGGGTCCTATGGCTACACCTTC; CDR3aa: CASSDQGSYGYTF
v_gene: TRBV12-3/TRBV12-4; d_gene: NA; j_gene: TRBJ2-3; abundance: NA; CDR3nt: TGTGCCAGCACAGATACGCAGTATTTT; CDR3aa: CASTDTQYF
v_gene: TRBV12-3/TRBV12-4; d_gene: NA; j_gene: TRBJ1-1; abundance: medium-sized; CDR3nt: TGTGCCAGCAGTCCGCGTCCCAAGAACACTGAAGCTTTCTTT; CDR3aa: CASSPRPKNTEAFF
v_gene: TRBV6-1; d_gene: NA; j_gene: TRBJ1-2; abundance: many; CDR3nt: TGTGCCAGCAGTGAAGTAGTGAGGGGGTATGGCTACACCTTC; CDR3aa: CASSEVVRGYGYTF
v_gene: TRBV10-3; d_gene: NA; j_gene: TRBJ2-1; abundance: NA; CDR3nt: TGTGCCATCAGAGCCGGGACGGGAGACAATGAGCAGTTCTTC; CDR3aa: CAIRAGTGDNEQFF
v_gene: TRBV12-5; d_gene: NA; j_gene: TRBJ1-5; abundance: NA; CDR3nt: TGTGCTAGTGGTTTGGGCGACCTGCGACAGCCCCAGCATTTT; CDR3aa: CASGLGDLRQPQHF
v_gene: TRBV12-3/TRBV12-4; d_gene: NA; j_gene: TRBJ1-2; abundance: NA; CDR3nt: TGTGCCAGCACTACAGGCGTATATGGCTACACCTTC; CDR3aa: CASTTGVYGYTF
v_gene: TRBV5-6; d_gene: NA; j_gene: TRBJ2-1; abundance: NA; CDR3nt: TGTGCCAGCAGCTCGCCCCTGGGGGCCTCCTACAATGAGCAGTTCTTC; CDR3aa: CASSSPLGASYNEQFF
v_gene: TRBV6-1; d_gene: TRBD1; j_gene: TRBJ1-5; abundance: few; CDR3nt: TGTGCCAGCAGTGAACCTCGACAGGGGCGGCGGAGCAATCAGCCCCAGCATTTT; CDR3aa: CASSEPRQGRRSNQPQHF
v_gene: TRBV5-1; d_gene: NA; j_gene: TRBJ1-1; abundance: NA; CDR3nt: TGTGCCAGCAGCTTCGCACAGATGAACGCTGAAGCTTTCTTT; CDR3aa: CASSFAQMNAEAFF
v_gene: TRBV6-1; d_gene: TRBD2; j_gene: TRBJ2-7; abundance: NA; CDR3nt: TGTGCCAGCAGTGACCCGTGGCTAGCGGGATACTACGAGCAGTACTTC; CDR3aa: CASSDPWLAGYYEQYF
v_gene: TRBV6-1; d_gene: TRBD1; j_gene: TRBJ1-1; abundance: many; CDR3nt: TGTGCCAGCAAGCAGGGGGACGTCGGGAACACTGAAGCTTTCTTT; CDR3aa: CASKQGDVGNTEAFF
v_gene: TRBV4-1; d_gene: TRBD2; j_gene: TRBJ2-1; abundance: many; CDR3nt: TGCGCCAGCAGCCAAAGGCGGGAGGGATACAATGAGCAGTTCTTC; CDR3aa: CASSQRREGYNEQFF
v_gene: TRBV6-2/TRBV6-3; d_gene: NA; j_gene: TRBJ1-1; abundance: NA; CDR3nt: TGTGCCAGCACCTCGACAATGAACACTGAAGCTTTCTTT; CDR3aa: CASTSTMNTEAFF
v_gene: TRBV3-1; d_gene: NA; j_gene: TRBJ1-1; abundance: many; CDR3nt: TGTGCCAGCAGTTATACTGTTTGGGACACGACCTCAAAAGTGAACACTGAAGCTTTCTTT; CDR3aa: CASSYTVWDTTSKVNTEAFF
v_gene: TRBV6-5; d_gene: NA; j_gene: TRBJ1-1; abundance: once; CDR3nt: TGTGCCAGCAGTTACTCGATTCGGGGGGCGAGGGGCACTGAAACTTTCTTT; CDR3aa: CASSYSIRGARGTETFF
v_gene: TRBV5-4; d_gene: TRBD2; j_gene: TRBJ2-7; abundance: many; CDR3nt: TGTGCCAGCAGCCGCGGGACTAGCGGGAGATCAGCAACTGCCGAGCAGTACTTC; CDR3aa: CASSRGTSGRSATAEQYF
v_gene: TRBV6-6; d_gene: NA; j_gene: TRBJ1-6; abundance: many; CDR3nt: TGTGCCAGCAGCCAGGGGATAACTGCTTATAATTCACCCCTCCACTTT; CDR3aa: CASSQGITAYNSPLHF
v_gene: TRBV12-5; d_gene: NA; j_gene: TRBJ2-7; abundance: NA; CDR3nt: TGTGCTAGTGGTTTGGCCTCCCTCAGTCGTGGCGAGCAGTACTTC; CDR3aa: CASGLASLSRGEQYF
v_gene: TRBV9; d_gene: NA; j_gene: TRBJ1-1; abundance: once; CDR3nt: TGTGCCAGCCGCGTAGTATCAAATGAAGCTTTCTTT; CDR3aa: CASRVVSNEAFF
v_gene: TRBV6-1; d_gene: NA; j_gene: TRBJ1-6; abundance: NA; CDR3nt: TGTGCCAGCAGTGAAGGATACAATTCACCCCTCCACTTT; CDR3aa: CASSEGYNSPLHF
v_gene: TRBV6-5; d_gene: NA; j_gene: TRBJ2-2; abundance: NA; CDR3nt: TGTGCCAGCAGTTACGCCGGGACTCGCGCCGGGGAGCTGTTTTTT; CDR3aa: CASSYAGTRAGELFF
v_gene: TRBV6-6; d_gene: NA; j_gene: TRBJ1-2; abundance: NA; CDR3nt: TGTGCCAGCAGTTACCCACAGCGGGAAAATGGCTACACCTTC; CDR3aa: CASSYPQRENGYTF
v_gene: TRBV4-2; d_gene: NA; j_gene: TRBJ2-1; abundance: many; CDR3nt: TGTGCCAGCTCCACGGGGCTGGCTGAGCAGTTCTTC; CDR3aa: CASSTGLAEQFF
v_gene: TRBV11-2; d_gene: NA; j_gene: TRBJ2-6; abundance: NA; CDR3nt: TGTGTCAGCAGCTTAAGGACACCAAGAAACTTCTTCTCTGGGGCCAACGTCCTGACTTTC; CDR3aa: CVSSLRTPRNFFSGANVLTF
v_gene: TRBV30; d_gene: NA; j_gene: TRBJ1-1; abundance: once; CDR3nt: TGTGCCTGGGAAGGTGGGGGTGGCACTGAAGCTTTCTTT; CDR3aa: CAWEGGGGTEAFF
v_gene: TRBV30; d_gene: NA; j_gene: TRBJ2-7; abundance: NA; CDR3nt: TGTGCCTGTTACAGCGAATCCTACGAGCAGTACTTC; CDR3aa: CACYSESYEQYF
v_gene: TRBV11-2; d_gene: NA; j_gene: TRBJ2-5; abundance: many; CDR3nt: TGTGCCAGCAGCTCACGTGGGGGCGCGGGGTCTGCGTACTTC; CDR3aa: CASSSRGGAGSAYF
v_gene: TRBV6-5; d_gene: NA; j_gene: TRBJ2-3; abundance: NA; CDR3nt: TGTGCCAGCAGTTCCCGGCTCACAGATACGCAGTATTTT; CDR3aa: CASSSRLTDTQYF
v_gene: TRBV2; d_gene: TRBD1; j_gene: TRBJ2-2; abundance: NA; CDR3nt: TGTGCCGGCAGTGGACAGGGGACGAACGCCGGGGAGCTGTTTTTT; CDR3aa: CAGSGQGTNAGELFF
v_gene: TRBV12-3/TRBV12-4; d_gene: NA; j_gene: TRBJ1-3; abundance: few; CDR3nt: TGTGCCAGCAGTTTCCCCACAGGGTCGGTAAGGAACACCATATATTTT; CDR3aa: CASSFPTGSVRNTIYF
v_gene: TRBV20-1; d_gene: NA; j_gene: TRBJ1-5; abundance: many; CDR3nt: TGCAGTGCCACCAGAAGCAATCAGCCCCAGCATTTT; CDR3aa: CSATRSNQPQHF
v_gene: TRBV6-6; d_gene: NA; j_gene: TRBJ1-5; abundance: NA; CDR3nt: TGTGCCAGCAGTTACTCCGGTGGGAACAATCAGCCCCAGCATTTT; CDR3aa: CASSYSGGNNQPQHF
v_gene: TRBV20-1; d_gene: NA; j_gene: TRBJ2-1; abundance: NA; CDR3nt: TGCAGTGCTAGCATCAGATCCTACAATGAGCAGTTCTTC; CDR3aa: CSASIRSYNEQFF
v_gene: TRBV10-3; d_gene: NA; j_gene: TRBJ2-2; abundance: many; CDR3nt: TGTGCCATCAGTGAGTTAGGGACACAGAGGACCGGGGAGCTGTTTTTT; CDR3aa: CAISELGTQRTGELFF
v_gene: TRBV20-1; d_gene: NA; j_gene: TRBJ1-2; abundance: few; CDR3nt: TGCAGTGCTAGAGATCCCAACGGGGGCTACACCTTC; CDR3aa: CSARDPNGGYTF